Each of the 13 T cell receptor beta chains below was sequenced from the same sample in a study of T cell repertoires in cytomegalovirus infection. MiXCR, run by TCRdb on the reads, gives a single entry per CDR3 protein. Of about 260,000 distinct CDR3 sequences in the sample, around 8.7% were seen once. Sequencing used PBMCs. The receptors here all came from a human donor in good health (CMV status not recorded). Some clones in this sample may be carry-over from other donors' samples.

The J gene is TRBJ1-3, the V gene TRBV6-8; D remains unclear. The CDR3 spans 16 residues. Germline V gene lookup returns CDR1 MNHGY and CDR2 SAAAGT. Trimming cost V 6 bases and J 0 bases, with 15 bases left between them. CDR3: CASSYSDGDSGNTIYF. DNA for the CDR3: TGTGCCAGCAGCTATTCAGACGGAGACTCTGGAAACACCATATATTTT.

The rearrangement links TRBV11-2 to TRBJ1-1; D might be TRBD1 (5 bases). The CDR3 sequence is 15 residues long. Germline CDR1 reads SGHAT; CDR2 reads FQNNGV. Trimming stripped 5 bases from V and 0 bases from J, with 13 bases between. The CDR3 DNA reads as TGTGCCAGCAGCCCAACCGCGGGGGTGAACACTGAAGCTTTCTTT. It yields the protein CASSPTAGVNTEAFF.

The CDR3 nucleotides read TGTGCCAGCAGTTTCCGGTATGAGCAGTTCTTC. It codes for CASSFRYEQFF. The chain uses TRBV28 and TRBJ2-1; unclear D gene. The CDR3 length is 11 residues. The germline V and J ends were trimmed by 3 bases and 8 bases, with 5 bases remaining between them. CDR1 is MDHEN and CDR2 is SYDVKM in the germline V gene.

The table lists this clonotype with a count of one. The V and J genes are TRBV7-8 and TRBJ2-1, with D unclear. The CDR3 has 16 amino acids. Germline V gives CDR1 SGHVS, CDR2 FQNEAQ. V lost 1 base and J 1 base, leaving 11 bases between the germline ends. The CDR3 reads CASSLEGGWSYNEQFF. As DNA, the CDR3 is TGTGCCAGCAGCTTAGAGGGTGGCTGGTCCTACAATGAGCAGTTCTTC.

This clonotype was observed at least ten times. This chain links TRBV7-2 with TRBJ2-4; possibly TRBD1 for D (6 bases). Germline CDR1 is SGHTA and CDR2 is FQGNSA. CDR3 size: 18 residues. Trimming took off 5 bases at V and 0 bases at J, with 20 bases between the two ends. The CDR3 DNA reads TGTGCCAGCAGCCCTCGGGACACCAGTTTCATAGCCAAAAACATTCAGTACTTC. It is translated as CASSPRDTSFIAKNIQYF.

This chain uses TRBV7-9 with TRBJ2-7; 7 bases line up with TRBD1. The CDR3 contains 15 residues. Per the germline V gene, CDR1 is SEHNR and CDR2 is FQNEAQ (reference sequence). Trimming at V came to 1 base and at J to 6 bases, leaving 9 bases not matched to a gene. CDR3 nucleotide sequence: TGTGCCAGCAGCTTAGGACCGGGACAGAACATCGAGCAGTACTTC. It yields the protein CASSLGPGQNIEQYF. Drawing the rest from reference TRBV7-9 and TRBJ2-7, the complete variable domain is DTGVSQNPRHKITKRGQNVTFRCDPISEHNRLYWYRQTLGQGPEFLTYFQNEAQLEKSRLLSDRFSAERPKGSFSTLEIQRTEQGDSAMYLCASSLGPGQNIEQYFGPGTRLTVT.

This clonotype was recorded at least ten times. The chain links TRBV20-1 to TRBJ2-5; D call uncertain. The CDR3 covers 10 residues. Germline V gives CDR1 DFQATT, CDR2 SNEGSKA (reference sequence). V shed 6 bases and J shed 5 bases, with 7 bases lying between them. CDR3 amino acids: CSAGRETQYF. The CDR3 region has the DNA TGCAGTGCAGGGCGGGAGACCCAGTACTTC.

This clonotype was counted ten times or more. The V and J genes are TRBV11-2 and TRBJ1-2; D is uncertain. This CDR3 has 13 amino acids. The V and J ends lost 2 bases and 7 bases respectively, with 11 bases between them. Per the germline V gene, CDR1 is SGHAT and CDR2 is FQNNGV. The chain's CDR3 is CASSLSRVSGYTF. The CDR3 DNA reads as TGTGCCAGCAGCTTATCGCGAGTCTCTGGCTACACCTTC.

The chain joins TRBV29-1 to TRBJ2-7, with D tentatively TRBD2 (5 bases). CDR1 is SQVTM and CDR2 is ANQGSEA in the germline V gene. The CDR3 has 12 amino acids. V lost 5 bases, J lost 3 bases, and 11 bases lay in between. CDR3 nucleotides: TGCAGCGTTCCTGGACTCAACTACGAGCAGTACTTC. Amino acid sequence: CSVPGLNYEQYF.

This clonotype showed up many times. This rearrangement joins TRBV28 to TRBJ2-2; 8 nucleotides line up with TRBD1. This CDR3 has 16 amino acids. In germline, CDR1 is MDHEN, CDR2 SYDVKM. V was clipped by 4 bases and J by 1 base; unmatched bases: 5. This chain's CDR3 is CASSSFDRGNTGELFF. The DNA of the CDR3 is TGTGCCAGCAGTTCCTTCGACAGGGGGAACACCGGGGAGCTGTTTTTT.

The CDR3 loop is CANRPGGAIQYF. CDR3 sequence (DNA): TGTGCCAACAGACCAGGGGGCGCGATACAGTACTTC. The genes are TRBV11-2 and TRBJ2-7; 8 bases match TRBD1. Germline-derived CDR1 and CDR2 are SGHAT and FQNNGV. CDR3 size: 12 residues. V lost 10 bases to trimming and J lost 10 bases; unmatched junction nucleotides: 12. Drawing the rest from reference TRBV11-2 and TRBJ2-7, the complete variable domain is EAGVAQSPRYKIIEKRQSVAFWCNPISGHATLYWYQQILGQGPKLLIQFQNNGVVDDSQLPKDRFSAERLKGVDSTLKIQPAKLEDSAVYLCANRPGGAIQYFGPGTRLTVT.

This clonotype was counted a few times. The CDR3 sequence is CASSSGQGSPTNTEAFF. The DNA of the CDR3 is TGTGCCAGCAGCTCGGGACAGGGGTCCCCTACGAACACTGAAGCTTTCTTT. The V call is TRBV5-6, the J call TRBJ1-1; 10 bases align to TRBD1. The V gene's germline CDR1 is SGHDT and CDR2 YYEEEE. With 3 bases clipped from V and 1 base from J, the junction kept 9 bases outside the gene matches. CDR3 length equals 17 residues. Together with reference TRBV5-6 and TRBJ1-1, the CDR3 gives the full variable domain: DAGVTQSPTHLIKTRGQQVTLRCSPKSGHDTVSWYQQALGQGPQFIFQYYEEEERQRGNFPDRFSGHQFPNYSSELNVNALLLGDSALYLCASSSGQGSPTNTEAFFGQGTRLTVV.

This clonotype was counted at least ten times. DNA for the CDR3: TGTGCCAGCAAGGGACTTCCTCGCACAGATACGCAGTATTTT. Protein sequence: CASKGLPRTDTQYF. The rearrangement links TRBV7-2 to TRBJ2-3, with a weak D call TRBD2 (6 bases). V lost 7 bases, J lost 1 base, and 12 bases lay in between. Germline lookup yields CDR1 SGHTA and CDR2 FQGNSA. The CDR3 spans 14 residues. Using reference TRBV7-2 and TRBJ2-3 for the parts outside the CDR3, the full variable domain is GAGVSQSPSNKVTEKGKDVELRCDPISGHTALYWYRQSLGQGLEFLIYFQGNSAPDKSGLPSDRFSAERTGGSVSTLTIQRTQQEDSAVYLCASKGLPRTDTQYFGPGTRLTVL.